This is a list of T cell receptor beta chains from one sample in a study of blood T cell repertoires in COVID-19. The repertoire was sequenced with immunoSEQ multiplex PCR; TCRdb's copy has only in-frame clones and lacks some. Here the sample spans approximately 200,000 clones, about 87% being singletons. The sample taken for sequencing was peripheral blood. These TCRs come from a woman aged 30 to 39 with acute or convalescent COVID-19. Each CDR3 is given with its conserved first and last residue. A D gene is named only where the DNA matches it firmly. Size values are once, few and many counts, or a class for expanded clones, and some rows have none.

v_call	clone_size	j_call	d_call	cdr3_aa	cdr3_nt
TRBV2	few	TRBJ1-2	-	CASSEAILLVNYGYTF	TGTGCCAGCAGTGAAGCGATACTACTTGTTAACTATGGCTACACCTTC
TRBV5-1	-	TRBJ1-4	-	CASKVGGTTNEKLFF	TGCGCCAGCAAAGTGGGAGGGACAACTAATGAAAAACTGTTTTTT
TRBV12-3/TRBV12-4	-	TRBJ2-7	-	CASSLIDRSEQYF	TGTGCCAGCAGTTTAATAGACAGATCCGAGCAGTACTTC
TRBV12-3/TRBV12-4	-	TRBJ1-2	-	CASSLEQAYGYTF	TGTGCCAGCAGTTTAGAACAGGCCTATGGCTACACCTTC
TRBV19	-	TRBJ1-5	-	CASSTVRGADQPQHF	TGTGCCAGTAGTACGGTTCGGGGAGCCGATCAGCCCCAGCATTTT
TRBV3-1/TRBV3-2	-	TRBJ1-1	-	CASSLTTAMNTEAFF	TGTGCCAGCAGCCTCACGACAGCCATGAACACTGAAGCTTTCTTT
TRBV20-1	few	TRBJ1-5	-	CSASERGRAQHF	TGCAGTGCTAGTGAGCGGGGTCGGGCCCAGCATTTT
TRBV19	-	TRBJ1-4	-	CATTKRRDEKLFF	TGTGCGACGACCAAGCGGAGGGATGAAAAACTGTTTTTT
TRBV24-1	-	TRBJ2-3	-	CATSDHGWRMDTDTQYF	TGTGCCACCAGTGACCACGGATGGAGGATGGACACAGATACGCAGTATTTT
TRBV19	-	TRBJ2-3	TRBD1	CASSITQGADTQYF	TGTGCCAGTAGTATAACACAGGGGGCCGATACGCAGTATTTT
TRBV3-1/TRBV3-2	-	TRBJ1-3	-	CASSQDLSGNTIYF	TGTGCCAGCAGCCAAGACCTCTCTGGAAACACCATATATTTT
TRBV7-2	-	TRBJ2-3	-	CASSLLGGSGTDTQYF	TGTGCCAGCAGCCTTCTTGGAGGGAGTGGCACAGATACGCAGTATTTT
TRBV7-9	-	TRBJ2-6	-	CASSGSGANVLTF	TGTGCCAGCTCCGGCTCTGGGGCCAACGTCCTGACTTTC
TRBV6-5	-	TRBJ2-5	TRBD1	CASSYTGQEETQYF	TGTGCCAGCAGTTACACGGGACAGGAGGAGACCCAGTACTTC
TRBV2	-	TRBJ2-7	TRBD1	CASMTDRGFYEQYF	TGTGCCAGCATGACGGACAGGGGGTTCTACGAGCAGTACTTC
TRBV5-4	-	TRBJ1-1	-	CASTRQDGTEAFF	TGTGCCAGCACCAGACAGGATGGCACTGAAGCTTTCTTT
TRBV7-9	-	TRBJ1-2	TRBD1	CASSQADRDGYTF	TGTGCCAGCAGCCAAGCGGACAGGGACGGCTACACCTTC
TRBV7-2	-	TRBJ1-5	TRBD1	CASSQRQGRGQPQHF	TGTGCCAGCAGCCAACGACAGGGCCGGGGCCAGCCCCAGCATTTT
TRBV7-9	-	TRBJ1-1	-	CASSLGREAFF	TGTGCCAGCAGCCTTGGGCGTGAAGCTTTCTTT
TRBV6-6	-	TRBJ1-4	-	CASRRRGSTNEKLFF	TGTGCCAGCAGGCGGAGGGGATCAACTAATGAAAAACTGTTTTTT
TRBV19	-	TRBJ1-2	TRBD1	CASSISGGLNYGYTF	TGTGCCAGTAGTATTTCAGGGGGACTTAACTATGGCTACACCTTC
TRBV30	-	TRBJ2-1	TRBD2	CAWSPSGGSYNEQFF	TGTGCCTGGAGTCCCAGCGGGGGGTCCTACAATGAGCAGTTCTTC
TRBV27	-	TRBJ2-3	TRBD2	CASSPYLAGLTDTQYF	TGTGCCAGCAGTCCCTATTTAGCGGGACTCACAGATACGCAGTATTTT
TRBV19	-	TRBJ1-5	TRBD1	CASSIGTGRGQPQHF	TGTGCCAGTAGTATCGGGACAGGTCGGGGTCAGCCCCAGCATTTT
TRBV7-3	-	TRBJ2-1	TRBD2	CASSLGLAAYNEQFF	TGTGCCAGCAGCTTGGGACTAGCGGCCTACAATGAGCAGTTCTTC
TRBV29-1	-	TRBJ2-1	TRBD2	CSVDELAPYNEQFF	TGCAGCGTTGATGAACTAGCGCCTTACAATGAGCAGTTCTTC
TRBV4-2	-	TRBJ2-3	TRBD2	CASSPLAASFGDTQYF	TGTGCCAGCAGCCCTCTAGCGGCCTCCTTTGGAGATACGCAGTATTTT
TRBV28	-	TRBJ2-7	-	CASRSYYEQYF	TGTGCCAGCAGGTCTTACTACGAGCAGTACTTC
TRBV9	-	TRBJ1-3	TRBD1	CASSEGDRHSGNTIYF	TGTGCCAGCAGCGAGGGGGACAGGCACTCTGGAAACACCATATATTTT